This T cell receptor beta chain comes out of a study of control samples from healthy donors and cancer patients. Measured with immunoSEQ multiplex PCR; TCRdb has only the in-frame clones, and not every one. The sample includes tens of thousands of clones, 70% to 90% of them seen just once. This sequence was found in a man in his forties or fifties in good health. Sequencing was performed on blood.

In DNA form, the CDR3 reads TGTGCCAGCAGTTTATGGGACAGGGGGCTCTGGTCACCCCTCCACTTT. Its translation: CASSLWDRGLWSPLHF. This rearrangement joins TRBV27 to TRBJ1-6; 12 bases fit TRBD1. J lost 10 bases, V lost 1 base, and 5 bases had no gene match. The CDR3 is 16 amino acids. Germline V lookup: CDR1 MNHEY, CDR2 SMNVEV (reference sequence).